This TCR beta chain was sequenced for a study of T cells in Graves' hyperthyroidism and ophthalmopathy. Amplification targeted TCR beta CDR3 regions from RNA transcripts. Using the HTBI primer set, a first-round RT-PCR was run on the TCR CDR3. TCRdb processed the multiplex PCR reads anew with MiXCR; each CDR3 protein has one entry. The sample contains around 420,000 distinct CDR3 sequences, 15% to 17% of which appear only once. The table lists this clonotype with many counts. Antigen unknown. The germline CDR1 and CDR2 sequences are ENHRY and SYGVKD. The CDR3 runs 13 residues. Germline trimming cut 9 bases from V and 4 bases from J; bases unmatched to any gene: 5. The study, taken as a whole, reports: A 13 V-J model separated ophthalmopathy from stable hyperthyroidism.

V usage is TRBV10-3 and J usage is TRBJ1-2; 10 positions match TRBD1. The origin of this receptor is a woman between 18 and 30 years old with Graves' hyperthyroidism. The sequenced sample was blood. The CDR3 spells CAIAGTGVYGYTF. The CDR3 DNA reads as TGTGCCATAGCCGGGACAGGGGTCTATGGCTACACCTTC.